Presented here are 18 T cell receptor beta chains from one specimen sequenced in a study of blood T cell repertoires in COVID-19. Method: immunoSEQ multiplex PCR; TCRdb's copy keeps in-frame clones and lacks some. The table shows more than 150,000 clones, with about nine tenths occurring only once. Sequenced sample: peripheral blood. These receptors all stem from a woman in her sixties or seventies with acute or convalescent COVID-19.

The V call is TRBV27, the J call TRBJ2-7; TRBD1 matches 9 bases. Trimming removed 4 bases from V and 6 bases from J; junction bases left unmatched: 16. The CDR3 contains 17 residues. CDR1 is MNHEY, CDR2 SMNVEV, per germline (reference sequence). CDR3 loop: CASSSRPGQGGGPEQYF. The CDR3 nucleotides are TGTGCCAGCAGTTCCCGTCCGGGACAGGGAGGAGGTCCCGAGCAGTACTTC.

This chain joins TRBV24-1 and TRBJ2-2, with D perhaps matching TRBD1 (6 bases). Trimming left V 4 bases short and J 7 bases short, with 21 bases between. From germline, CDR1 is KGHDR and CDR2 SFDVKD. The CDR3 spans 17 residues. The CDR3 region is CATSDPRMDSRVGELFF. The CDR3, as DNA: TGTGCCACCAGTGACCCGAGAATGGACAGCCGGGTCGGGGAGCTGTTTTTT.

This clone was counted between two and nine times. The CDR3 DNA follows: TGTGCCAGCAGCTTAGTGGGGGGGCAGTCGTATAATTCACCCCTCCACTTT. Translated, it gives CASSLVGGQSYNSPLHF. This rearrangement joins TRBV7-2 to TRBJ1-6; tentative D call: TRBD1 (6 bases). The germline V gene has CDR1 SGHTA and CDR2 FQGNSA. This CDR3 is 17 amino acids long. Trimming shortened V by 1 base and J by 4 bases, and 14 bases separated the two germline ends.

The chain carries TRBV5-1 and TRBJ1-5, with 9 bases identical to TRBD1. The CDR3 spans 16 residues. J gave up 2 bases and V 4 bases, and 7 bases lay outside the gene matches. Germline CDR1 and CDR2: SGHRS and YFSETQ. The CDR3 spells CASSPGTGMGNQPQHF. CDR3 bases: TGCGCCAGCAGCCCGGGGACAGGGATGGGCAATCAGCCCCAGCATTTT. Variable domain in full (rest from reference TRBV5-1 and TRBJ1-5): KAGVTQTPRYLIKTRGQQVTLSCSPISGHRSVSWYQQTPGQGLQFLFEYFSETQRNKGNFPGRFSGRQFSNSRSEMNVSTLELGDSALYLCASSPGTGMGNQPQHFGDGTRLSIL.

In its sample, this clone was seen once. The chain is built from TRBV28 and TRBJ2-1; 14 bases map to TRBD2. There are 15 residues in the CDR3. V lost 6 bases to trimming and J lost 6 bases; unmatched junction nucleotides: 4. Per the germline V gene, CDR1 is MDHEN and CDR2 is SYDVKM. The CDR3 protein is CASRPGLAGANEQFF. The CDR3 DNA reads as TGTGCCAGCAGGCCGGGACTAGCGGGAGCCAATGAGCAGTTCTTC.

The gene calls are TRBV3-1 (or the pseudogene TRBV3-2) and TRBJ2-7; 9 bases agree with TRBD2. Germline CDR1 and CDR2: LGHDT and YNNKEL (reference sequence). After removal of 0 bases from V and 2 bases from J, the junction contained 5 bases not matched to a gene. This CDR3 comprises 16 residues. CDR3 residues: CASSQDLSGRPYEQYF. CDR3 in DNA: TGTGCCAGCAGCCAAGATCTCAGCGGGAGGCCCTACGAGCAGTACTTC.

V gene TRBV7-2 combines with J gene TRBJ2-7; D is possibly TRBD2 (6 bases). Germline values: CDR1 SGHTA, CDR2 FQGNSA. The germline V and J ends were trimmed by 3 bases and 2 bases, with 11 bases remaining between them. There are 14 residues in the CDR3. The CDR3 DNA reads as TGTGCCAGCAGCTTTAGACGGGAGACCTACGAGCAGTACTTC. Amino acid sequence: CASSFRRETYEQYF.

The chain combines TRBV24-1 with TRBJ1-1; maybe TRBD1 (6 bases). V was trimmed by 9 bases and J by 0 bases, leaving 13 bases between them. Germline-derived CDR1 and CDR2 are KGHDR and SFDVKD. The CDR3 covers 14 residues. CDR3 sequence reads: CATGTGSMNTEAFF. The CDR3 DNA is TGTGCCACCGGCACAGGGTCAATGAACACTGAAGCTTTCTTT.

The chain combines TRBV9 with TRBJ2-2; 8 bases are a match to TRBD2. CDR1 is SGDLS and CDR2 is YYNGEE in the germline V gene. The CDR3 is 17 amino acids. V was clipped by 0 bases and J by 0 bases; unmatched bases: 4. The CDR3 DNA is TGTGCCAGCAGCGTAGAGGAGGGACTAGCGAACACCGGGGAGCTGTTTTTT. Its protein is CASSVEEGLANTGELFF.

This chain links TRBV2 with TRBJ2-2, with D uncertain. The CDR3 totals 13 residues. V was shortened by 6 bases and J by 6 bases, with 11 bases between the two germline ends. CDR1 and CDR2 (germline): SNHLY, FYNNEI. CDR3 region: CASRTGGPGELFF. CDR3 DNA sequence: TGTGCCAGCAGAACCGGTGGGCCCGGGGAGCTGTTTTTT.

This chain uses TRBV2 with TRBJ1-3, with D possibly matching TRBD1 (5 bases). Germline values: CDR1 SNHLY, CDR2 FYNNEI. The CDR3 runs to 15 residues. The ends were cut back, 7 bases at V and 0 bases at J, with 13 bases in the middle. The CDR3 sequence is CASTLGASSGNTIYF. DNA for the CDR3: TGTGCCAGCACCCTAGGGGCGAGCTCTGGAAACACCATATATTTT.

The V gene is TRBV10-1, the J gene TRBJ2-1; 13 positions match TRBD2. The V segment lost 9 bases and the J segment 5 bases; nucleotides outside the gene matches: 7. The length of the CDR3 is 15 residues. Per the germline V gene, CDR1 is WNHNN and CDR2 is SYGVQD (reference sequence). CDR3 in DNA: TGCGCCAGTAGACCCGGGACTAGCGGGGACAATGAGCAGTTCTTC. Translating gives CASRPGTSGDNEQFF.

This clone has only a few counts. The rearrangement links TRBV7-8 to TRBJ1-5, with D perhaps TRBD1 (6 bases). The CDR3 runs 16 residues. Germline assignment: CDR1 SGHVS and CDR2 FQNEAQ. V was pared by 3 bases and J by 2 bases, with 14 bases between. The CDR3 spells CASSFAGAQGNQPQHF. CDR3 DNA: TGTGCCAGCAGCTTCGCGGGGGCCCAGGGCAATCAGCCCCAGCATTTT.

The V gene is TRBV7-2, the J gene TRBJ1-4; D is uncertain. The CDR3 contains 14 residues. Trimming took off 1 base at V and 0 bases at J, with 3 bases between the two ends. Per germline, CDR1 SGHTA and CDR2 FQGNSA. The DNA of the CDR3 is TGTGCCAGCAGCTTAGGAGCAACTAATGAAAAACTGTTTTTT. It codes for CASSLGATNEKLFF.

V usage is TRBV3-1 (or the pseudogene TRBV3-2) and J usage is TRBJ1-3; D unclear. V lost 5 bases and J 0 bases, leaving 23 bases between the germline ends. Germline CDR1 is LGHDT and CDR2 is YNNKEL (reference sequence). The CDR3 has 19 residues. The CDR3 loop reads CASSGGPWVPGGSGNTIYF. CDR3 nucleotides: TGTGCCAGCAGCGGCGGCCCCTGGGTCCCGGGTGGCTCTGGAAACACCATATATTTT.

The chain couples TRBV11-2 to TRBJ1-2; D remains ambiguous. The ends were cut back, 4 bases at V and 0 bases at J, with 15 bases in the middle. In germline, CDR1 is SGHAT, CDR2 FQNNGV. The CDR3 consists of 16 residues. The DNA for the CDR3 is TGTGCCAGCAGCTCGCTTAGGCAGCTAGCTAACTATGGCTACACCTTC. It yields the protein CASSSLRQLANYGYTF.

The chain couples TRBV4-1 to TRBJ1-5; D gene ambiguous. V was clipped by 1 base and J by 3 bases, with 10 bases between them. This CDR3 has 15 amino acids. Germline V gene sequence: CDR1 MGHRA, CDR2 YSYEKL. DNA of the CDR3: TGCGCCAGCAGCCAAGGTCACACCTTCAATCAGCCCCAGCATTTT. Translated: CASSQGHTFNQPQHF.

J is TRBJ1-6 and V is TRBV5-5; D gene unclear. Germline CDR1 is SGHKS and CDR2 is YYEKEE (reference sequence). The CDR3 runs 13 residues. V dropped 3 bases and J dropped 8 bases, with 9 bases sitting between them. The chain's CDR3 is CASSSRVDSPLHF. The CDR3 coding sequence is TGTGCCAGCAGCTCCCGGGTAGATTCACCCCTCCACTTT.